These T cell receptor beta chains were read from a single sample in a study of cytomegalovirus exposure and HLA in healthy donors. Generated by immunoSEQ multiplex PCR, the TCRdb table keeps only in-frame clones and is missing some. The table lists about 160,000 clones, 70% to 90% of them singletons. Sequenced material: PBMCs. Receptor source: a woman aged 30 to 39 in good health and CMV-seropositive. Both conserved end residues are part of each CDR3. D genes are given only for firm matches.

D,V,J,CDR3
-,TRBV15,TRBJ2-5,CATSRAPEGVGETQYF
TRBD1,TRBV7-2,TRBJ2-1,CASSFGQGPYNEQFF
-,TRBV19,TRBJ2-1,CASSPAGGRNNEQFF
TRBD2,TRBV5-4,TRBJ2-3,CASSPSPSGVFTDTQYF
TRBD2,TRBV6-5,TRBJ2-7,CASSRLAGLEEQYF
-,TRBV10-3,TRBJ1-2,CAISDNNNPNYGYTF
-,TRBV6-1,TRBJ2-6,CASRLIQSGANVLTF
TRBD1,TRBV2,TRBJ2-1,CASSELVTGGNEQFF
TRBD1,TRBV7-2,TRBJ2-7,CASSLWQGETYEQYF
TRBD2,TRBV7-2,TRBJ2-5,CASSPTLVAGGGKTQYF
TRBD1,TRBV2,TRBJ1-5,CASSEGNRGSNQPQHF
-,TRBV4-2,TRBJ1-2,CASSQALDRFYGYTF
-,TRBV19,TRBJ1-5,CASSAFEKSNQPQHF
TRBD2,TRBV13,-,CASSLGLAGGYEQYF
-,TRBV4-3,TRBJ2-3,CASSLGPPGGERGDTQYF
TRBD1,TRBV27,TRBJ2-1,CASSLLSTGTYNEQFF
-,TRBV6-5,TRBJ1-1,CASISKEAFF
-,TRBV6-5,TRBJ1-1,CASSWRTGRTEAFF
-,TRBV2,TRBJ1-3,CASSPGSSGNTIYF
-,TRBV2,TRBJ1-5,CASSVGQPRQPQHF
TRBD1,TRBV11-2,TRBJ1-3,CASSPDRGGNTIYF
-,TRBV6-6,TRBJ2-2,CASSYSGLKNTGELFF
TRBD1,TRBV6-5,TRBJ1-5,CASSRTGGSQPQHF
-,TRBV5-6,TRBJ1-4,CASSWGPAQSNEKLFF
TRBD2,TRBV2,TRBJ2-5,CASIIVAGGPETQYF
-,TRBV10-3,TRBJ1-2,CATRGGTYGYTF
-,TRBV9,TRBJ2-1,CASSVDGGTYNEQFF
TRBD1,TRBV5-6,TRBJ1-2,CASSRDRSWGYGYTF
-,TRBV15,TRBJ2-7,CATSRQGYEQYF
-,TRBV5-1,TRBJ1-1,CASSTDRPNTEAFF
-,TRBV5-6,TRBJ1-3,CASSAGSISGNTIYF
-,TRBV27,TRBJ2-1,CASRPLTALMGLYNEQFF
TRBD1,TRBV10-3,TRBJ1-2,CAISLQDRSNYGYTF
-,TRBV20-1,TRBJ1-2,CSASGGYGYTF
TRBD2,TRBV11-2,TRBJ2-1,CASSLNSGGDNEQFF
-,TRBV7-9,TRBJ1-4,CASSSQGIEKLFF
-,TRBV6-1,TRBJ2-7,CASSETLDRFSYEQYF
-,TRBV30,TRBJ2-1,CAWSVTTSVPPFF
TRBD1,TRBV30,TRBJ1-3,CAWSYRGSGLTGNTIYF
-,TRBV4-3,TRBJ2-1,CASSVRDWHNEQFF
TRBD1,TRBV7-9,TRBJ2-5,CASSPVQGQGNTETQYF
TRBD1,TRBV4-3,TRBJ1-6,CASSRGQGADPLHF
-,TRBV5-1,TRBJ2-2,CASSTMLGNTGELFF
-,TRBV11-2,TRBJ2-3,CASSLADTQYF
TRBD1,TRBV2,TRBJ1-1,CASGPRGWNTEAFF
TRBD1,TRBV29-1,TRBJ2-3,CSADRGEDTQYF
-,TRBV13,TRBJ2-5,CASSLRQETQYF
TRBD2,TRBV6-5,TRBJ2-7,CASSSLSGGVYEQYF
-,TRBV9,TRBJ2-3,CASSDDTRYTDTQYF
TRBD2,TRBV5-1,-,CASSSLAGFNEQYF
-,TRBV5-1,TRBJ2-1,CASSTPDSSNEQFF
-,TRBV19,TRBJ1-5,CASSIPGGDWGNQPQHF
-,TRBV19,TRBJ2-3,CASRLPDRDTQYF
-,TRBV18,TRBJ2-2,CASSGTNTGELFF